This TCR beta chain was recovered during a study of response to subunit inactivated influenza vaccine. Study findings and constraints: A suggestion made by the authors is that each seasonal influenza vaccination recruits few new T cells.

Trimming pared 3 bases from V and 2 bases from J, leaving 4 bases between. This CDR3 is built from 13 residues. Germline CDR1 and CDR2: LGHDT and YNNKEL (reference sequence). As regards this clonotype: The antigen is unknown.

Each CDR3 protein is one row after TCRdb ran MiXCR on the RT-PCR reads. The sample yields roughly 500,000 distinct CDR3 sequences, less than 30% seen once. The receptor's source is a man aged 45-65 years who received an inactivated influenza vaccine. The V and J genes are TRBV3-1 and TRBJ2-2; no firm D call. The starting material was CD4+ T cells sorted from PBMCs, obtained around 5 days after vaccination. CDR3 loop: CASSHLNTGELFF. The DNA for the CDR3 is TGTGCCAGCAGCCACCTCAACACCGGGGAGCTGTTTTTT.